Listed below are T cell receptor beta chains from one sample, sequenced in a study of human T cells and chemical hapten exposure. TCRdb fed the RACE reads into MiXCR, producing one record per CDR3 protein. The table includes fewer than 95,000 distinct CDR3 sequences, about 10% detected once. The material sequenced was whole blood, taken in connection with sensitization to the hapten diphenylcyclopropenone (DPC). The receptor set was obtained from a middle-aged man with alopecia areata. Some clones in this sample may be carry-over from other donors' samples. CDR3s include the opening cysteine and the closing phenylalanine or tryptophan. D genes are given only for firm matches. Part of the rows lack a size; the others show once, few, many or a class for expanded clones.

>TRBV4-3|TRBJ2-3|TRBD2|few
CASSQYSGGRTDTQYF
TGCGCCAGCAGCCAATATAGCGGGGGTCGCACAGATACGCAGTATTTT
>TRBV7-9|TRBJ2-3|NA|NA
CASSFSAITDTQYF
TGTGCCAGCAGCTTTAGTGCGATCACAGATACGCAGTATTTT
>TRBV9|TRBJ2-3|NA|many
CASSPRTDTQYF
TGTGCCAGCAGCCCTAGAACAGATACGCAGTATTTT
>TRBV28|TRBJ1-1|TRBD1|few
CASRTRGQGLNTEAFF
TGTGCCAGCAGAACACGGGGACAGGGACTGAACACTGAAGCTTTCTTT
>TRBV11-2|TRBJ2-3|TRBD2|many
CASSRGTSETDTQYF
TGTGCCAGCAGCCGAGGGACTAGCGAGACAGATACGCAGTATTTC
>TRBV29-1|TRBJ2-2|NA|NA
CSVTGHLSTGELFF
TGCAGCGTTACCGGACATCTTTCCACCGGGGAGCTGTTTTTT
>TRBV11-2|TRBJ2-6|NA|few
CASSFQPSGANVLTF
TGTGCCAGCAGCTTCCAACCATCTGGGGCCAACGTCCTGACTTTC
>TRBV5-8|TRBJ1-1|NA|many
CASIRGAYTEAFF
TGTGCCAGCATCCGGGGGGCGTACACTGAAGCTTTCTTT
>TRBV29-1|TRBJ1-2|NA|many
CSVVPVMGGYTF
TGCAGCGTTGTCCCAGTAATGGGGGGCTACACCTTC
>TRBV10-3|TRBJ2-1|TRBD1|few
CAISELFQGAEDNEQFF
TGTGCCATCAGTGAGCTCTTTCAGGGGGCAGAGGACAATGAGCAGTTCTTC
>TRBV6-2/TRBV6-3|TRBJ2-3|TRBD2|NA
CASRGTSGIPRADTQYF
TGTGCCAGCAGGGGGACTAGCGGGATACCAAGGGCAGATACGCAGTATTTT
>TRBV6-1|TRBJ2-2|TRBD1|few
CASRRDRVLSGGELFF
TGTGCCAGCAGGAGGGACAGGGTTTTGAGTGGCGGGGAGCTGTTTTTT
>TRBV24-1|TRBJ2-2|NA|NA
CATGAGSAGELFF
TGTGCCACCGGGGCAGGGTCAGCCGGGGAGCTGTTTTTT
>TRBV5-4|TRBJ1-5|NA|NA
CASSLNGRDQPQHF
TGTGCCAGCAGCTTGAACGGTCGGGATCAGCCCCAGCATTTT
>TRBV6-5|TRBJ2-3|NA|NA
CASSPGESSTDTQYF
TGTGCCAGCAGTCCCGGGGAATCTAGCACAGATACGCAGTATTTT
>TRBV5-4|TRBJ2-5|NA|few
CASSLREETQYF
TGTGCCAGCAGCTTGCGGGAAGAGACCCAGTACTTC
>TRBV10-3|TRBJ1-5|NA|many
CAISESLPRGQPQHF
TGTGCCATCAGTGAGTCCCTCCCGCGAGGACAGCCCCAGCATTTT
>TRBV6-1|TRBJ2-5|NA|few
CASGQQETQYF
TGTGCCAGCGGTCAACAAGAGACCCAGTACTTC
>TRBV5-1|TRBJ2-7|TRBD1|few
CASSLGDRVYEQYF
TGCGCCAGCAGCTTGGGGGACAGGGTCTACGAGCAGTACTTC
>TRBV10-3|TRBJ2-7|TRBD1|NA
CAISGQGAQNEQYF
TGTGCCATCAGCGGACAGGGGGCGCAAAACGAGCAGTACTTC
>TRBV6-6|TRBJ2-5|TRBD2|NA
CASSYRTSKETQYF
TGTGCCAGCAGTTACAGGACTAGCAAGGAGACCCAGTACTTC
>TRBV5-4|TRBJ1-1|NA|NA
CASSLGGTSLNTEAFF
TGTGCCAGCAGCTTGGGAGGGACAAGTTTGAACACTGAAGCTTTCTTT
>TRBV28|TRBJ2-3|NA|NA
CASSLPPPRLADTQYF
TGTGCCAGCAGTTTACCCCCCCCCCGGCTGGCAGATACGCAGTATTTT
>TRBV24-1|TRBJ2-1|TRBD2|NA
CATSDWVTSGRAGEQSF
TGTGCCACCAGTGATTGGGTGACTAGCGGGAGGGCCGGAGAGCAGTCCTTC
>TRBV20-1|TRBJ2-3|TRBD2|many
CSAVPDGRNPPDTQYF
TGCAGTGCTGTACCGGACGGGAGGAATCCCCCAGATACGCAGTATTTT
>TRBV20-1|TRBJ2-7|NA|NA
CSADRAGEQYF
TGCAGTGCTGACCGCGCAGGGGAGCAGTACTTC
>TRBV24-1|TRBJ2-3|TRBD2|few
CATSDFGLAEDTQYF
TGTGCCACCAGTGATTTTGGACTAGCAGAAGATACGCAGTATTTT
>TRBV3-1|TRBJ2-1|NA|few
CASSLTVNEQFF
TGTGCCAGCAGCCTCACAGTAAATGAGCAGTTCTTC
>TRBV24-1|TRBJ2-1|NA|few
CATSDANEQFF
TGTGCCACCAGTGATGCCAATGAGCAGTTCTTC
>TRBV6-5|TRBJ2-1|TRBD2|few
CASRRTSGRDEQFF
TGTGCCAGCAGGCGGACTAGCGGGAGAGATGAGCAGTTCTTC
>TRBV12-3/TRBV12-4|TRBJ2-7|NA|NA
CASSLRRSFDYEQYF
TGTGCCAGCAGTTTAAGGCGGAGCTTTGACTACGAGCAGTACTTC
>TRBV12-3/TRBV12-4|TRBJ1-5|TRBD1|few
CASSRQGNQPQHF
TGTGCCAGCAGCAGACAGGGGAATCAGCCCCAGCATTTT
>TRBV4-3|TRBJ2-2|NA|NA
CASSHLGGDTGELFF
TGCGCCAGCAGCCACCTAGGGGGAGACACCGGGGAGCTGTTTTTT
>TRBV29-1|TRBJ2-7|TRBD2|few
CSVEGASGRSPYEQYF
TGCAGCGTTGAAGGGGCTAGCGGGAGGAGCCCCTACGAGCAGTACTTC
>TRBV10-3|TRBJ2-1|TRBD1|few
CAISESTGTAKQFF
TGTGCCATCAGTGAGTCCACCGGGACAGCTAAGCAGTTCTTC
>TRBV28|TRBJ2-1|TRBD2|NA
CASSLERLAGGDEQFF
TGTGCCAGCAGCTTAGAGAGACTAGCGGGAGGGGATGAGCAGTTCTTC
>TRBV29-1|TRBJ2-1|NA|NA
CSVTGEVSYNEQFF
TGCAGCGTTACGGGGGAAGTTTCCTACAATGAGCAGTTCTTC
>TRBV6-6|TRBJ2-3|TRBD1|NA
CASSYDRGPVRQYF
TGTGCCAGCAGTTACGACAGGGGCCCTGTCCGGCAGTATTTT
>TRBV28|TRBJ2-7|NA|many
CASSFSRQYSIYEQYF
TGTGCCAGCAGTTTCTCCCGACAGTATTCTATCTACGAGCAGTACTTC
>TRBV5-6|TRBJ1-4|NA|many
CASSLDREKLFF
TGTGCCAGCAGCTTGGACAGAGAAAAACTGTTTTTT
>TRBV11-2|TRBJ2-2|NA|NA
CASSLGDLGAGELFF
TGTGCCAGCAGCTTAGGGGATTTGGGAGCGGGGGAGCTGTTTTTT